The 22 T cell receptor beta chains listed next were all sequenced from one sample in a study of blood T cell repertoires in COVID-19. Only in-frame clones appear in the TCRdb table, and some are missing; sequencing was by immunoSEQ multiplex PCR. The sample comprises roughly 160,000 clones, around nine tenths of which are singletons, and 0.5% to 0.55% rests with the top ten. The sequenced material came from peripheral blood. These TCRs come from a man in his fifties with acute or convalescent COVID-19.

The rearrangement joins TRBV28 to TRBJ1-1; no firm D call. This CDR3 has 14 residues. V lost 2 bases to trimming and J lost 5 bases, with 12 bases between them. CDR1 and CDR2 from the germline V gene are MDHEN and SYDVKM. For the CDR3, the DNA is TGTGCCAGCAGTTTACTTTCGGGTCGGACTGAAGCTTTCTTT. It translates to CASSLLSGRTEAFF.

The gene calls are TRBV6-5 and TRBJ1-6; D is perhaps TRBD1 (5 bases). Trimming removed 6 bases from V and 7 bases from J, with 13 bases in between. Per the germline V gene, CDR1 is MNHEY and CDR2 is SVGAGI. This CDR3 comprises 14 residues. CDR3 DNA: TGTGCCAGCAGCCGCGGGACTGGAAATTCACCCCTCCACTTT. Translating it yields CASSRGTGNSPLHF.

The rearrangement joins TRBV18 to TRBJ1-6, with TRBD1 matching 7 bases. In germline, CDR1 is KGHSH, CDR2 LQKENI. V lost 5 bases, J lost 0 bases, and 7 bases stayed unmatched. This CDR3 contains 17 residues. The CDR3 bases are TGTGCCAGCTCATCACAGGGGCCCAGCTCCTATAATTCACCCCTCCACTTT. This encodes CASSSQGPSSYNSPLHF. Supplemented by reference TRBV18 and TRBJ1-6, the full variable domain reads NAGVMQNPRHLVRRRGQEARLRCSPMKGHSHVYWYRQLPEEGLKFMVYLQKENIIDESGMPKERFSAEFPKEGPSILRIQQVVRGDSAAYFCASSSQGPSSYNSPLHFGNGTRLTVT.

This clone was recorded once. V and J are TRBV13 and TRBJ2-3; TRBD1 matches 12 bases. Germline V CDR1 and CDR2: PRHDT, FYEKMQ (reference sequence). The CDR3 consists of 16 residues. V dropped 2 bases and J dropped 3; count of bases not matched to a gene: 3. CDR3 protein: CASSLRGQGATDTQYF. The CDR3 DNA is TGTGCCAGCAGCTTACGGGGACAGGGGGCGACAGATACGCAGTATTTT.

This sequence joins TRBV5-5 and TRBJ1-2; D is unclear. The CDR3 length is 14 residues. The V end was cut by 4 bases, the J end by 6 bases, with 16 bases between. Germline V gives CDR1 SGHKS, CDR2 YYEKEE (reference sequence). CDR3 nucleotide sequence: TGTGCCAGCAGCCCTGGACTATCCTCCGATGGCTACACCTTC. Residues: CASSPGLSSDGYTF.

The chain couples TRBV6-1 to TRBJ2-7, with D maybe TRBD1 (6 bases). The CDR3 length is 15 residues. Germline assignment: CDR1 MNHNS and CDR2 SASEGT. CDR3 bases: TGTGCCAGCAGTGAGGGAGCCAACAGGGTGGACGAGCAGCACGTC. It is translated as CASSEGANRVDEQHV.

The gene calls are TRBV5-6 and TRBJ2-2, with D possibly being TRBD2 (5 bases). The V and J ends lost 2 bases and 14 bases respectively, with 28 bases between them. This CDR3 spans 17 amino acids. Looked up from germline, CDR1 is SGHDT and CDR2 is YYEEEE. The CDR3 is CASSLGRLRAAGEFLFF. CDR3 in DNA: TGTGCCAGCAGCTTAGGGAGACTCCGGGCCGCCGGCGAGTTTCTGTTTTTT.

The J gene is TRBJ1-5, the V gene TRBV5-4; the match to TRBD1 covers 9 bases. The CDR3 totals 15 residues. The germline CDR1 and CDR2 sequences are SGHNT and YYREEE (reference sequence). The V gene end was trimmed by 0 bases and the J gene end by 7 bases; junction bases not matched to a gene: 5. The CDR3 sequence is CASSLGQGVGQPQHF. The CDR3 DNA follows: TGTGCCAGCAGCTTGGGACAGGGGGTAGGACAGCCCCAGCATTTT.

J is TRBJ1-3 and V is TRBV6-5, with D hard to call. The CDR3 sequence is 15 residues long. Trimming removed 4 bases from V and 3 bases from J, with 13 bases in between. Germline V lookup: CDR1 MNHEY, CDR2 SVGAGI. CDR3 sequence (DNA): TGTGCCAGCAGTTCTACTATGGGTCTTGGAAACACCATATATTTT. Its translation is CASSSTMGLGNTIYF.

The genes are TRBV2 and TRBJ2-4; D is possibly TRBD2 (6 bases). The germline V and J ends were trimmed by 6 bases and 0 bases, with 12 bases remaining between them. Germline CDR1 and CDR2: SNHLY and FYNNEI. There are 15 residues in the CDR3. The CDR3 nucleotides are TGTGCCAGCAGGGAGGGGTTACTAGCCAAAAACATTCAGTACTTC. Translation gives CASREGLLAKNIQYF.

This chain connects TRBV19 to TRBJ2-3; 8 nucleotides match TRBD2. The CDR3 spans 14 residues. Germline V lookup: CDR1 LNHDA, CDR2 SQIVND (reference sequence). V lost 5 bases to trimming and J lost 7 bases; unmatched junction nucleotides: 8. CDR3 sequence (DNA): TGTGCCAGTAGTGATTTAGCGGGGCCTTATACGCAGTATTTT. Translating it yields CASSDLAGPYTQYF.

This chain joins TRBV6-1 and TRBJ2-5; D is uncertain. There are 15 residues in the CDR3. CDR1 is MNHNS and CDR2 is SASEGT in the germline V gene. Trimming shortened V by 0 bases and J by 5 bases, and 13 bases separated the two germline ends. Here the CDR3 reads CASSEALWAGETQYF. The CDR3 DNA reads as TGTGCCAGCAGTGAAGCCCTTTGGGCTGGGGAGACCCAGTACTTC.

The chain combines TRBV5-1 with TRBJ2-2; 7 nucleotides line up with TRBD1. V lost 2 bases to trimming and J lost 3 bases; unmatched junction nucleotides: 4. The CDR3 is made up of 15 amino acids. The germline CDR1 and CDR2 sequences are SGHRS and YFSETQ. The CDR3 coding sequence is TGCGCCAGCAGCTTCGGACAGGCGGACACCGGGGAGCTGTTTTTT. Its translation: CASSFGQADTGELFF.

The DNA for the CDR3 is TGTGCCAGCAGCTTAGGTGTGATAGTGTCAGATACGCAGTATTTT. Amino acids: CASSLGVIVSDTQYF. The J gene is TRBJ2-3, the V gene TRBV7-2; D remains ambiguous. The CDR3 length is 15 residues. V was clipped by 1 base and J by 4 bases, with 12 bases between them. Germline V gene data show CDR1 as SGHTA and CDR2 as FQGNSA.

The chain employs TRBV13 and TRBJ2-3; no clear D gene. The CDR3 loop spans 15 amino acids. Trimming removed 0 bases at V and 5 bases at J, with 12 bases between. Germline CDR1 is PRHDT and CDR2 is FYEKMQ (reference sequence). The CDR3 region is CASSLGQASRDTQYF. The DNA of the CDR3 is TGTGCCAGCAGCTTAGGGCAGGCTTCACGAGATACGCAGTATTTT.

This clone was observed a single time. The chain combines TRBV5-1 with TRBJ2-1; TRBD1 agrees at 9 bases. CDR1 is SGHRS and CDR2 is YFSETQ in the germline V gene. The CDR3 contains 17 residues. V shed 5 bases and J 8 bases; nucleotides not matched to a gene: 17. The CDR3 spells CASRLGDREAAGHEQFF. For the CDR3, the DNA is TGCGCCAGCAGACTTGGGGACAGGGAGGCAGCCGGTCATGAGCAGTTCTTC. Supplemented by reference TRBV5-1 and TRBJ2-1, the full variable domain reads KAGVTQTPRYLIKTRGQQVTLSCSPISGHRSVSWYQQTPGQGLQFLFEYFSETQRNKGNFPGRFSGRQFSNSRSEMNVSTLELGDSALYLCASRLGDREAAGHEQFFGPGTRLTVL.

The DNA of the CDR3 is TGTGCCAGCAGTTACTCGACATCGGCGGGGCACGAGCAGTACTTC. Translation: CASSYSTSAGHEQYF. The rearrangement links TRBV6-5 to TRBJ2-7, with D perhaps matching TRBD2 (6 bases). The germline gives CDR1 MNHEY, CDR2 SVGAGI. V shed 0 bases and J shed 5 bases, with 14 bases lying between them. CDR3 length equals 15 residues.

The V and J genes are TRBV29-1 and TRBJ2-1, with D maybe TRBD2 (5 bases). V lost 5 bases and J lost 5, with 19 bases in between. Germline V gives CDR1 SQVTM, CDR2 ANQGSEA. The length of the CDR3 is 15 residues. CDR3 amino acids: CSVNGFQRVDNEQFF. The CDR3, as DNA: TGCAGCGTTAACGGGTTCCAGAGGGTGGACAATGAGCAGTTCTTC.

This chain uses TRBV19 with TRBJ1-5; D perhaps matches TRBD1 (5 bases). The CDR3 loop spans 19 amino acids. Germline V gene lookup returns CDR1 LNHDA and CDR2 SQIVND (reference sequence). CDR3 in DNA: TGTGCTAGCGGCGGGGGGTCCGGGCAGGGCGGACATAGCAATCAGCCCCAGCATTTT. Protein: CASGGGSGQGGHSNQPQHF.

This clone appeared a single time. This chain uses TRBV6-2 or TRBV6-3 with TRBJ2-7, with 13 bases fitting TRBD2. CDR1 and CDR2 (germline): MNHEY, SVGEGT. The ends lost 6 bases at V and 0 bases at J; junction bases unmatched: 5. CDR3 length: 16 amino acids. The CDR3 loop reads CASSRLAGGLSYEQYV. The CDR3 coding sequence is TGTGCCAGCAGCCGACTAGCGGGGGGCCTCTCCTACGAGCAGTACGTC.

V and J are TRBV30 and TRBJ1-2; a weak D match, TRBD1 (6 bases). Germline CDR1 is GTSNPN and CDR2 is SVGIG (reference sequence). V lost 0 bases, J lost 5 bases, and 7 bases lay in between. The CDR3 loop spans 12 amino acids. CDR3 in DNA: TGTGCCTGGAGTGTAGGGGGATATGGCTACACCTTC. It translates to CAWSVGGYGYTF.

The chain has TRBV10-3 and TRBJ2-1, with 13 bases lining up with TRBD2. The CDR3 sequence is 15 residues long. Germline assignment: CDR1 ENHRY and CDR2 SYGVKD. V dropped 6 bases and J dropped 4; count of bases not matched to a gene: 3. CDR3 sequence (DNA): TGTGCCATCAGCGGGACTAGCGGGGAATACAATGAGCAGTTCTTC. Protein: CAISGTSGEYNEQFF.